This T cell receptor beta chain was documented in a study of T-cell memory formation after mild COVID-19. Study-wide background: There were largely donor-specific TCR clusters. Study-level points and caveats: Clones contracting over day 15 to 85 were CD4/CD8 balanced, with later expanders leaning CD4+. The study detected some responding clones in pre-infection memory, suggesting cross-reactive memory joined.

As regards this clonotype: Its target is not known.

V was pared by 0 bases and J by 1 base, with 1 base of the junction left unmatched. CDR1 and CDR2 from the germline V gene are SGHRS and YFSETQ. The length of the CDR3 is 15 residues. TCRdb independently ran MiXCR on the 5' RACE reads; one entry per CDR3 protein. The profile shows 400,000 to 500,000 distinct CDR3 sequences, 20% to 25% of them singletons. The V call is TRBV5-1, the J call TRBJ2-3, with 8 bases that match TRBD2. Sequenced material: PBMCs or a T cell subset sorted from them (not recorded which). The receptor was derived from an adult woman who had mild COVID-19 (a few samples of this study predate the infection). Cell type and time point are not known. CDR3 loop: CASSLELAGTDTQYF. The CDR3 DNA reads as TGCGCCAGCAGCTTGGAACTAGCGGGCACAGATACGCAGTATTTT.